These 3 T cell receptor beta chains were sequenced from one sample in a study of sequential checkpoint blockade in melanoma. TCRdb's table, derived via immunoSEQ multiplex PCR, lists solely in-frame clones and lacks some. This sample has approximately 11,000 clones; about 80% occur once, and the top ten carry around 50%. Treatment in this sample: randomized to nivolumab then ipilimumab (arm A) or the reverse (arm B). Sequencing was performed on CD8+ T cells sorted from blood (inferred from file names), taken from a patient given nivolumab and ipilimumab in sequence. These receptors all come from a human donor with melanoma.

The sample holds a few counts of this clone. The CDR3 nucleotides read TGTGCCAGCAGCGTAGACTCAGGGTACAACTATGGCTACACCTTC. This codes for CASSVDSGYNYGYTF. This sequence joins TRBV9 and TRBJ1-2; possibly TRBD1 for D (5 bases). Germline-derived CDR1 and CDR2 are SGDLS and YYNGEE. Trimming removed 0 bases from V and 2 bases from J, with 11 bases in between. The CDR3 sequence is 15 residues long.

This chain links TRBV7-9 with TRBJ2-7; 8 nucleotides agree with TRBD1. Germline CDR1 and CDR2: SEHNR and FQNEAQ (reference sequence). J was trimmed by 4 bases and V by 4 bases; bases with no gene match: 6. This CDR3 comprises 14 residues. CDR3 sequence (DNA): TGTGCCAGCAGCTCGACAGGGGACAGATACGAGCAGTACTTC. Translation: CASSSTGDRYEQYF.

The CDR3 here is CASSPGGVSPLHF. The DNA for the CDR3 is TGTGCCAGCAGCCCCGGGGGGGTATCACCCCTCCACTTT. J is TRBJ1-6 and V is TRBV7-9; D might be TRBD1 (5 bases). The CDR3 has 13 amino acids. Germline loops: CDR1 SEHNR, CDR2 FQNEAQ (reference sequence). V gave up 5 bases and J gave up 10 bases, with 12 bases separating them.